The T cell receptor beta chain described here comes from a study of response to subunit inactivated influenza vaccine (dated by TCRdb to 2016 to 2019). About the study as a whole: The study used deep quantitative T cell receptor repertoire profiling to track responses to a trivalent subunit inactivated influenza vaccine. Here is what the overall study found, with its caveats: The authors proposed that each seasonal influenza vaccination may bring in only a limited number of new T cells.

Concerning this clonotype: This receptor's antigen is unknown. Base qualities are missing; no much larger clone stands one base away.

Reading from cysteine to phenylalanine, the CDR3 counts 15 amino acids. The retained sequence is limited to the CDR3, 45 bases, with the frame set at the first base. Trimmed from V: 6 bases; trimmed from J: 2 bases; junction bases lacking a gene match: 9. CDR1 and CDR2 were assigned from the germline V gene as MNHNS and SASEGT. The method was RT-PCR. TCRdb names Illumina HiSeq 2500 as the instrument used. The raw public reads went through TCRdb reprocessing: fastp at Q25, MiXCR clone calling, in-frame beta chains kept. Each CDR3 protein gets just one entry, which takes the most common genes and DNA from the rows behind it. The sample contains more than 450,000 distinct CDR3 sequences, 6.5% to 8% of them found a single time. 13% of the sample belongs to the ten largest clones.

Sequenced here: PBMCs from blood, sampled 23 months after vaccination. The clonotype comes from a man between 50 and 69 years old who received an inactivated influenza vaccine. Donor details come from another sample of the same person, matched by shared clones. The chain employs TRBV6-1 and TRBJ2-7, with TRBD1 matching 8 junction bases. The DNA sequence is TGTGCCAGCAGAACAGGACAGGGCCGAACCTACGAGCAGTACTTC. It specifies CASRTGQGRTYEQYF.